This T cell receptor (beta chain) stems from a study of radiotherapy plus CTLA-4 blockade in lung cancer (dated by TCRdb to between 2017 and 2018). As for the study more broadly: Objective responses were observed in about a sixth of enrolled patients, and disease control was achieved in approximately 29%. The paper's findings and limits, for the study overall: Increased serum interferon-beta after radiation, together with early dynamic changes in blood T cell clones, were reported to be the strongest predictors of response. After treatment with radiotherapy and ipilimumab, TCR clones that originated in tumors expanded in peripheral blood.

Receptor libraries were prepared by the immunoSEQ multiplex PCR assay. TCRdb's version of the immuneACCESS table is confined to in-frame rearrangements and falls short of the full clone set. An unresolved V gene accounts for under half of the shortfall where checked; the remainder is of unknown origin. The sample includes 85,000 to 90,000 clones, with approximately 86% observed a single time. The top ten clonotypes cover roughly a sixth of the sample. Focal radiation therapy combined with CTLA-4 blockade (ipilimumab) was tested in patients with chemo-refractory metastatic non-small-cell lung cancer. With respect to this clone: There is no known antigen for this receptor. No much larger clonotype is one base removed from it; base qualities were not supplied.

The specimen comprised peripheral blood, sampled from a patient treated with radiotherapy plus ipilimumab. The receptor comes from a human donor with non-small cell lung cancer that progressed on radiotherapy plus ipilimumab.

The CDR3 protein sequence reads: CASSLRGQVGNTIYF. The DNA sequence is given as TGTGCCAGCAGTTTACGGGGGCAGGTGGGAAACACCATATATTTT. Recombination connected TRBV28 to TRBJ1-3; tentative D gene TRBD1, with 6 bases matching. The CDR3, cysteine through phenylalanine, is 15 amino acids long. Of the read, only the CDR3 DNA is kept; its 45 bases are in frame from base 1. CDR1 and CDR2 (MDHEN, SYDVKM) derive from the germline V gene. V loses 2 bases, J loses 4 bases, and the germline ends lie 12 bases apart.